This T cell receptor beta chain came from a study of CD8+ T cells in alopecia areata. Study context: Treated patients swallowed 5 to 10 mg of oral tofacitinib twice daily. Findings of the study overall: Many expanded lesional clones remained in scalp and blood on tofacitinib.

Isolated RNA was reverse transcribed into cDNA used as the sequencing template. Profiled with immunoSEQ multiplex PCR; TCRdb holds only in-frame clones, not every one. The sample lists 95,000 to 110,000 clones; 86% were seen once. Indicated treatment: oral pan-JAK inhibitor, 5-10 mg twice daily. Researchers took lesional scalp punch biopsies and peripheral blood from people who were alopecia areata patients. V was cut by 4 bases and J by 7 bases, with 5 bases left in between. The CDR3 runs to 10 residues. Per germline, CDR1 WSHSY and CDR2 SAAADI. Remarks on this clone: Its target is unknown.

Sequences were derived from CD8+ T cells sorted from blood, sampled between weeks 30 and 35, from a patient treated with tofacitinib. J is TRBJ2-7 and V is TRBV10-2; D gene unclear. The TCR was taken from a human donor with alopecia areata. CDR3 sequence (DNA): TGCGCCAGCAGTGGGGCAGAGCAGTACTTC. Encoded protein: CASSGAEQYF.